A single sample gave rise to the 27 T cell receptor beta chains below, sequenced in a study of T cells after posttransplantation cyclophosphamide. The naive gate required viable CD3+CD4+ or CD3+CD8+ cells with CCR7+CD45RA+CD45RO-CD95-CD27+CD28+ phenotype. Produced via immunoSEQ multiplex PCR; TCRdb's table is partial and in-frame only. Seen here are roughly 20,000 clones, under 99% observed once, and the top ten hold around 0.15%. Sequencing was carried out using naive CD4+ T cells sorted from PBMCs. The receptors derive from a man between 35 and 55 years old in good health, CMV-negative, and a related stem cell transplant donor.

The CDR3 DNA sequence: TGTGCCAGCATTCCCTCACCGGGACAGGAGAACTATGGCTACACCTTC. Its translation: CASIPSPGQENYGYTF. The chain is built from TRBV28 and TRBJ1-2; TRBD1 matches 8 bases. The CDR3 runs 16 residues. Germline values: CDR1 MDHEN, CDR2 SYDVKM. Unmatched junction bases numbered 12, after V lost 7 bases and J lost 2 bases.

The chain couples TRBV30 to TRBJ2-5, with D possibly being TRBD1 (7 bases). There are 15 residues in the CDR3. The germline V and J ends were trimmed by 5 bases and 5 bases, with 21 bases remaining between them. The germline gives CDR1 GTSNPN, CDR2 SVGIG (reference sequence). The CDR3 sequence is CAWGGSALRGETQYF. The DNA for the CDR3 is TGTGCCTGGGGGGGGTCGGCGCTCAGGGGGGAGACCCAGTACTTC.

The chain carries TRBV28 and TRBJ2-7; possibly TRBD1 for D (6 bases). V was pared by 6 bases and J by 2 bases, with 17 bases between. The CDR3 loop spans 15 amino acids. Germline assignment: CDR1 MDHEN and CDR2 SYDVKM. Here the CDR3 DNA reads TGTGCCAGCAGGCCCCCTCCGGGACACCCCTACGAGCAGTACTTC. This gives the protein CASRPPPGHPYEQYF. The whole variable domain, filled in from reference TRBV28 and TRBJ2-7, reads DVKVTQSSRYLVKRTGEKVFLECVQDMDHENMFWYRQDPGLGLRLIYFSYDVKMKEKGDIPEGYSVSREKKERFSLILESASTNQTSMYLCASRPPPGHPYEQYFGPGTRLTVT.

The CDR3 here is CAIDRVGANVLTF. The DNA of the CDR3 is TGTGCCATCGACAGGGTCGGGGCCAACGTCCTGACTTTC. J is TRBJ2-6 and V is TRBV7-2; 7 nucleotides align to TRBD1. The CDR3 is 13 amino acids. The germline CDR1 and CDR2 sequences are SGHTA and FQGNSA. V was clipped by 10 bases and J by 4 bases; unmatched bases: 4. Full variable domain (outside the CDR3, taken from reference TRBV7-2 and TRBJ2-6): GAGVSQSPSNKVTEKGKDVELRCDPISGHTALYWYRQSLGQGLEFLIYFQGNSAPDKSGLPSDRFSAERTGGSVSTLTIQRTQQEDSAVYLCAIDRVGANVLTFGAGSRLTVL.

CDR3 amino acids: CASSLDRGWDNIQYF. DNA for the CDR3: TGTGCCAGCAGCCTGGACAGGGGATGGGACAACATTCAGTACTTC. The J gene is TRBJ2-4, the V gene TRBV7-2, with 9 bases aligning to TRBD1. Germline-derived CDR1 and CDR2 are SGHTA and FQGNSA. Trimming at V came to 5 bases and at J to 7 bases, leaving 9 bases not matched to a gene. CDR3 length: 15 residues.

The chain recombines TRBV7-9 with TRBJ1-4; 8 nucleotides align to TRBD1. This CDR3 is built from 15 residues. CDR1 is SEHNR, CDR2 FQNEAQ, per germline (reference sequence). With V trimmed by 0 bases and J by 6 bases, 3 bases remained unmatched. CDR3 bases: TGTGCCAGCAGCTTAGCGGACAGGGCTTATGAAAAACTGTTTTTT. Its translation: CASSLADRAYEKLFF.

J is TRBJ2-3 and V is TRBV5-4, with TRBD2 as a possible D gene (6 bases). The CDR3 is 15 residues long. Germline V gives CDR1 SGHNT, CDR2 YYREEE (reference sequence). The V and J ends lost 10 bases and 4 bases respectively, with 22 bases between them. The CDR3 reads CAASAGRNSPDTQYF. The CDR3 region has the DNA TGTGCCGCAAGTGCGGGGCGTAACAGCCCAGATACGCAGTATTTT.

The table lists this clone with a count of one. J is TRBJ2-1 and V is TRBV19; D unresolved. The V end lost 6 bases, the J end lost 4 bases, and 4 bases lay between the germline ends. From germline, CDR1 is LNHDA and CDR2 SQIVND (reference sequence). The CDR3 is made up of 11 amino acids. The CDR3 DNA reads TGTGCCAGTAGCTTTTACAATGAGCAGTTCTTC. This codes for CASSFYNEQFF.

The CDR3 DNA reads as TGTGCCAGCAGCAGCCCCCCCCCTACTCTTTACGAGCAGTACTTC. It codes for CASSSPPPTLYEQYF. V usage is TRBV21-1 and J usage is TRBJ2-7; no DNA check was done on the table's D call, TRBD2. TRBV21-1 is deemed a pseudogene. This CDR3 has 15 amino acids.

The J gene is TRBJ2-5, the V gene TRBV19, with a weak D call TRBD1 (5 bases). V was trimmed by 3 bases and J by 3 bases, leaving 8 bases between them. The germline V gene encodes CDR1 LNHDA and CDR2 SQIVND (reference sequence). This CDR3 comprises 13 residues. The CDR3 spells CASSIVGEETQYF. As DNA, the CDR3 is TGTGCCAGTAGTATTGTAGGGGAAGAGACCCAGTACTTC.

The CDR3 DNA reads TGTGCCAGCAGTGCCAGGGACACTGAAGCTTTCTTT. Residues: CASSARDTEAFF. V is TRBV6-1 and J is TRBJ1-1, with a tentative D call TRBD1 (5 bases). Germline V lookup: CDR1 MNHNS, CDR2 SASEGT. CDR3 length: 12 residues. The V end was cut by 4 bases, the J end by 3 bases, with 6 bases between.

This chain joins TRBV7-6 and TRBJ2-7, with TRBD2 matching 7 bases. The V gene end was trimmed by 5 bases and the J gene end by 2 bases; junction bases not matched to a gene: 9. CDR1 is SGHVS, CDR2 FNYEAQ, per germline. This CDR3 comprises 15 residues. The CDR3: CASSRSAGSPYEQYF. As DNA, the CDR3 is TGTGCCAGCAGCCGATCAGCGGGGTCTCCCTACGAGCAGTACTTC.

The chain combines TRBV18 with TRBJ2-3, with D perhaps matching TRBD1 (5 bases). This CDR3 has 14 amino acids. Germline V lookup: CDR1 KGHSH, CDR2 LQKENI. V was trimmed by 5 bases and J by 3 bases, leaving 12 bases between them. CDR3 DNA sequence: TGTGCCAGCTCAGTGGGGCCGTTGACAGATACGCAGTATTTT. As protein: CASSVGPLTDTQYF.

The genes are TRBV11-2 and TRBJ2-5; D possibly corresponds to TRBD2 (6 bases). The DNA end is more similar to TRBJ2-7, so the J call may be wrong. Germline CDR1 and CDR2: SGHAT and FQNNGV. The CDR3 covers 13 residues. CDR3 loop: CASSSREFHEQYF. The CDR3 region has the DNA TGTGCCAGCAGCTCTCGGGAGTTCCACGAGCAGTACTTC.

V is TRBV19 and J is TRBJ2-1; TRBD2 matches at 9 bases. The CDR3 spans 17 residues. The trim removed 5 bases at V and 7 bases at J, leaving 15 bases unmatched. The germline V gene encodes CDR1 LNHDA and CDR2 SQIVND (reference sequence). The CDR3 DNA reads TGTGCCAGTAGTGTCCGTAGAGCGGGAGGTCTAGTAAATGAGCAGTTCTTC. Its protein product is CASSVRRAGGLVNEQFF.

V and J are TRBV27 and TRBJ1-2; D is ambiguous. Germline values: CDR1 MNHEY, CDR2 SMNVEV (reference sequence). V lost 2 bases to trimming and J lost 3 bases, with 7 bases between them. This CDR3 is built from 13 residues. The DNA of the CDR3 is TGTGCCAGCAGTTTAAACGGGGACTATGGCTACACCTTC. Translation gives CASSLNGDYGYTF.

In this sample, this clone turned up once. The chain uses TRBV14 and TRBJ1-3, with 7 bases fitting TRBD1. The CDR3 spans 18 residues. The ends lost 4 bases at V and 0 bases at J; junction bases unmatched: 12. Germline loops: CDR1 SGHDN, CDR2 FVKESK. The CDR3 spells CASSRKLQGTRSGNTIYF. The CDR3 DNA follows: TGTGCCAGCAGCCGAAAATTACAGGGGACTCGCTCTGGAAACACCATATATTTT.

CDR3 residues: CAIREGLAGDEQFF. CDR3 in DNA: TGTGCCATCAGGGAAGGTCTAGCGGGAGATGAGCAGTTCTTC. The V call is TRBV10-3, the J call TRBJ2-1, with 10 bases that match TRBD2. The V gene's germline CDR1 is ENHRY and CDR2 SYGVKD. Losses at the gene ends were 6 bases for V and 8 bases for J; bases not matched to a gene: 7. The CDR3 loop spans 14 amino acids.

The rearrangement uses TRBV27 and TRBJ2-2; a possible D gene is TRBD2 (6 bases). Germline V gene lookup returns CDR1 MNHEY and CDR2 SMNVEV (reference sequence). V was trimmed by 3 bases and J by 4 bases, leaving 9 bases between them. The CDR3 sequence is 14 residues long. The CDR3 DNA reads as TGTGCCAGCAGTTTTCGGGAGCTCACCGGGGAGCTGTTTTTT. This gives the protein CASSFRELTGELFF.

The J gene is TRBJ2-1, the V gene TRBV19; TRBD2 matches at 12 bases. The CDR3 loop spans 16 amino acids. In germline, CDR1 is LNHDA, CDR2 SQIVND (reference sequence). V lost 6 bases to trimming and J lost 9 bases; unmatched junction nucleotides: 12. The CDR3 bases are TGTGCCAGTAGACCCGGACTAGCGGGAATCATCCGTGAGCAGTTCTTC. It specifies CASRPGLAGIIREQFF.

CDR3 coding DNA: TGCGCCAGCAGCTTGGGAACTCCCCTCGGGGGCTACACCTTC. Amino acid sequence: CASSLGTPLGGYTF. The gene calls are TRBV5-1 and TRBJ1-2, with no clear D. Trimming stripped 0 bases from V and 8 bases from J, with 14 bases between. The germline V gene encodes CDR1 SGHRS and CDR2 YFSETQ. CDR3 length: 14 residues.

The chain couples TRBV7-3 to TRBJ2-1, with D perhaps matching TRBD1 (6 bases). The CDR3 contains 15 residues. Trimming left V 5 bases short and J 1 base short, with 12 bases between. The germline CDR1 and CDR2 sequences are SGHTA and FQGTGA. The CDR3 loop is CASSPTGYSYNEQFF. The CDR3 DNA reads as TGTGCCAGCAGCCCGACAGGATATTCCTACAATGAGCAGTTCTTC.

This clone appeared once. CDR3 nucleotides: TGTGCCAGCAGTGAAATGGAGGGTCCAGCCGACACTGAAGCTTTCTTT. It translates to CASSEMEGPADTEAFF. This chain connects TRBV6-1 to TRBJ1-1; D unresolved. The CDR3 is 16 residues long. Germline-derived CDR1 and CDR2 are MNHNS and SASEGT. V lost 2 bases and J lost 3, with 16 bases in between.

The rearrangement uses TRBV10-1 and TRBJ1-1, with 11 bases aligning to TRBD1. The V gene's germline CDR1 is WNHNN and CDR2 SYGVQD (reference sequence). CDR3 length equals 15 residues. V trimming: 3 bases; J trimming: 5 bases; junction bases outside the gene matches: 5. The CDR3 loop is CASSDEGQGATEAFF. As DNA, the CDR3 is TGCGCCAGCAGTGATGAAGGACAGGGGGCTACTGAAGCTTTCTTT.

The rearrangement uses TRBV18 and TRBJ1-2; the D gene is possibly TRBD1 (6 bases). The V end lost 3 bases, the J end lost 6 bases, and 14 bases lay between the germline ends. The CDR3 contains 14 residues. CDR1 and CDR2 (germline): KGHSH, LQKENI. Here the CDR3 DNA reads TGTGCCAGCTCACCCACCAGCAGGGGTAATGGCTACACCTTC. Protein: CASSPTSRGNGYTF.

The chain has TRBV5-1 and TRBJ2-7, with 9 bases fitting TRBD1. Germline lookup yields CDR1 SGHRS and CDR2 YFSETQ. V trimming: 5 bases; J trimming: 3 bases; junction bases outside the gene matches: 6. The CDR3 has 14 residues. The CDR3 protein is CASSRDRVFYEQYF. The CDR3 DNA reads TGCGCCAGCAGTCGGGACAGGGTCTTCTACGAGCAGTACTTC.

J is TRBJ2-7 and V is TRBV30; 13 bases agree with TRBD2. CDR1 is GTSNPN and CDR2 is SVGIG in the germline V gene (reference sequence). The CDR3 runs 15 residues. The ends lost 1 base at V and 4 bases at J; junction bases unmatched: 4. The CDR3 spells CAWSGTSGRRYEQYF. The DNA of the CDR3 is TGTGCCTGGAGTGGGACTAGCGGGAGAAGGTACGAGCAGTACTTC.